Presented here are 6 T cell receptor beta chains from one specimen sequenced in a study of blood T cell repertoires in COVID-19. The assay was immunoSEQ multiplex PCR, and TCRdb's table has in-frame clones only and misses some. The table includes some 50,000 clones, roughly 87% detected once. Sequences were obtained from peripheral blood. Receptor source: a man aged 55-75 years with acute or convalescent COVID-19.

V usage is TRBV15 and J usage is TRBJ2-1, with TRBD1 identical over 12 bases. The CDR3 spans 16 residues. Unmatched junction bases numbered 3, after V lost 0 bases and J lost 6 bases. Germline loops: CDR1 LNHNV, CDR2 YYDKDF (reference sequence). The CDR3 spells CATSRDGTGGFNEQFF. The CDR3 region has the DNA TGTGCCACCAGCAGAGACGGGACAGGGGGCTTCAATGAGCAGTTCTTC.

This sequence joins TRBV9 and TRBJ1-2; no firm D call. Germline assignment: CDR1 SGDLS and CDR2 YYNGEE. This CDR3 is 15 amino acids long. Between the trimmed V and J ends, which lost 4 bases and 3 bases, there was a span of 16 bases. The CDR3 sequence: CASSLWSRSDYGYTF. The DNA for the CDR3 is TGTGCCAGCAGCCTCTGGTCTAGATCCGACTATGGCTACACCTTC.

The rearrangement joins TRBV18 to TRBJ2-4; D is perhaps TRBD2 (5 bases). The germline V and J ends were trimmed by 2 bases and 5 bases, with 13 bases remaining between them. The CDR3 totals 15 residues. Germline CDR1 and CDR2: KGHSH and LQKENI. DNA for the CDR3: TGTGCCAGCTCACCAGGTTTTAAGCGGCAAAACATTCAGTACTTC. Its protein product is CASSPGFKRQNIQYF. Supplemented by reference TRBV18 and TRBJ2-4, the full variable domain reads NAGVMQNPRHLVRRRGQEARLRCSPMKGHSHVYWYRQLPEEGLKFMVYLQKENIIDESGMPKERFSAEFPKEGPSILRIQQVVRGDSAAYFCASSPGFKRQNIQYFGAGTRLSVL.

There are a few counts of this clone. The chain carries TRBV5-5 and TRBJ2-2; 10 nucleotides match TRBD1. The junction had 9 bases not matched to a gene; V was cut back by 2 bases and J by 8 bases. Germline CDR1 and CDR2: SGHKS and YYEKEE (reference sequence). This CDR3 is built from 16 residues. The CDR3 reads CASSFSGTGEYGELFF. The CDR3 nucleotides are TGTGCCAGCAGCTTTTCCGGGACAGGGGAATATGGGGAGCTGTTTTTT.

The V and J genes are TRBV6-1 and TRBJ2-5; 7 bases line up with TRBD1. Trimming took 3 bases from V and 5 from J; bases not matched to a gene: 6. This CDR3 is built from 14 residues. Germline assignment: CDR1 MNHNS and CDR2 SASEGT. The CDR3 is CASSDLQGTETQYF. The DNA of the CDR3 is TGTGCCAGCAGTGATTTACAGGGGACGGAGACCCAGTACTTC.

This chain links TRBV5-1 with TRBJ2-1; the match to TRBD1 covers 8 bases. CDR1 and CDR2 from the germline V gene are SGHRS and YFSETQ. This CDR3 has 14 residues. V shed 4 bases and J 7 bases; nucleotides not matched to a gene: 7. This CDR3 reads CASSPGQGWNEQFF. CDR3 nucleotides: TGCGCCAGCAGCCCCGGACAGGGTTGGAATGAGCAGTTCTTC.